Here is one T cell receptor beta chain with its context. Assay execution proceeded at the deep level. Authors' methods: Quality scores were absent from the junction-only immunoSEQ sequences, so filtering differed. The method was immunoSEQ multiplex PCR; TCRdb's version includes in-frame clones alone and lacks a portion of them. V and J calls and clone size come straight from that table; D and trimming were deduced from the DNA. The sample includes roughly 2,000,000 clones, around 96% seen only once; the top ten take 1% to 1.5%. This CDR3 is built from 14 residues. Trimming stripped 4 bases from V and 3 bases from J, with 14 bases between. Germline CDR1 SGDLS, CDR2 YYNGEE. The data were obtained in a study of shared clonotypes between healthy human individuals. It was CD45RO-negative cells, positively selected for CCR7, that made up naive CD8 cells, with terminally differentiated effector memory CD45RA+ cells excluded.

The clonotype comes from a man aged 18 to 29 in good health. The chain carries TRBV9 and TRBJ2-7, with D perhaps TRBD1 or TRBD2 (7 bases each). The material sequenced was naive CD8+ T cells sorted from blood. The CDR3 spells CASSTAGTDYEQYF. CDR3 DNA: TGTGCCAGCAGCACAGCGGGGACAGACTACGAGCAGTACTTC.